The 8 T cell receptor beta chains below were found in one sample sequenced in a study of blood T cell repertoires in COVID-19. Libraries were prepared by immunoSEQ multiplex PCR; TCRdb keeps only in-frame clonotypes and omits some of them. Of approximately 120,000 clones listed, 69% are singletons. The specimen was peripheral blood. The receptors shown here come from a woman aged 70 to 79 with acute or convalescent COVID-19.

The CDR3 reads CASSKTGGNYGYTF. The DNA of the CDR3 is TGTGCCAGCAGCAAAACAGGGGGCAACTATGGCTACACCTTC. The chain carries TRBV7-2 and TRBJ1-2; 9 bases agree with TRBD1. J gave up 2 bases and V 5 bases, and 3 bases lay outside the gene matches. There are 14 residues in the CDR3. Per germline, CDR1 SGHTA and CDR2 FQGNSA.

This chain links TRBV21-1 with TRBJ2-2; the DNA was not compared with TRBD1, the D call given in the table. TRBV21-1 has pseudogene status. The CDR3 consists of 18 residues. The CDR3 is CASSTSAVTGSNTGELFF. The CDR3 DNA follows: TGTGCCAGCAGCACCTCGGCGGTGACAGGGTCTAACACCGGGGAGCTGTTTTTT.

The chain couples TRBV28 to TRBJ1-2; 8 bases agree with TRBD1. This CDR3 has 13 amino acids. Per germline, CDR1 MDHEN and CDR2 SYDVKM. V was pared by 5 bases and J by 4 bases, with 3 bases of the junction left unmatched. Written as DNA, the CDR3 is TGTGCCAGCAGTCCTGGACAGGGCTATGGCTACACCTTC. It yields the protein CASSPGQGYGYTF.

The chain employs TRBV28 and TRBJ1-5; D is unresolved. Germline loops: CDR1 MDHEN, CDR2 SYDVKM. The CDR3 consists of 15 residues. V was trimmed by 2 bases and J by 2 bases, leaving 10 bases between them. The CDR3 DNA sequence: TGTGCCAGCAGTTTAATGTTGTCCGGCAATCAGCCCCAGCATTTT. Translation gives CASSLMLSGNQPQHF.

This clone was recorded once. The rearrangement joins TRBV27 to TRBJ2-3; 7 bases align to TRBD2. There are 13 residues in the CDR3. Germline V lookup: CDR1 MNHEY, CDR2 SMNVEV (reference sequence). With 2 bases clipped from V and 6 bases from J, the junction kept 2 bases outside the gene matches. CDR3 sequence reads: CASSLLGRDTQYF. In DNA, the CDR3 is TGTGCCAGCAGTTTACTCGGGAGGGATACGCAGTATTTT.

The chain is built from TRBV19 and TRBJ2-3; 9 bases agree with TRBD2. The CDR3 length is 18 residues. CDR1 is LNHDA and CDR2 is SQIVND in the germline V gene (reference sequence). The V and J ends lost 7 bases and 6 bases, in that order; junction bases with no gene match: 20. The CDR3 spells CASKLSNSGGYGSDTQYF. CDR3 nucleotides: TGTGCCAGTAAACTTTCTAACAGCGGGGGGTACGGGAGCGATACGCAGTATTTT. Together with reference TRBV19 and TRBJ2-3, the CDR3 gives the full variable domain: DGGITQSPKYLFRKEGQNVTLSCEQNLNHDAMYWYRQDPGQGLRLIYYSQIVNDFQKGDIAEGYSVSREKKESFPLTVTSAQKNPTAFYLCASKLSNSGGYGSDTQYFGPGTRLTVL.

The CDR3 sequence: CAITGHGTGDGYTF. As DNA, the CDR3 is TGTGCCATCACCGGGCACGGGACAGGGGATGGCTACACCTTC. The J gene is TRBJ1-2, the V gene TRBV10-3, with 10 bases lining up with TRBD1. Germline V gene data show CDR1 as ENHRY and CDR2 as SYGVKD. J was trimmed by 6 bases and V by 7 bases; bases with no gene match: 8. The CDR3 is made up of 14 amino acids.

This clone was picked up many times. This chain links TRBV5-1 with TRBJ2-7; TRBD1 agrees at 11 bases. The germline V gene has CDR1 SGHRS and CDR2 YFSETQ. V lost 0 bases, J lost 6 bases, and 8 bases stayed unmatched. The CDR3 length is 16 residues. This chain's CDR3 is CASSLAGQGAVSEQYF. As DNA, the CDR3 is TGCGCCAGCAGCTTGGCTGGACAGGGGGCGGTAAGCGAGCAGTACTTC.